This TCR beta chain was documented in a study of response to subunit inactivated influenza vaccine. This clonotype was detected only a few times. Its matching antigen is unknown. Study-level findings and limits: Authors proposed each seasonal influenza vaccination draws in few new T cells.

TCRdb independently ran MiXCR on the RT-PCR reads; one entry per CDR3 protein. The sample records over 800,000 distinct CDR3 sequences, 21% being singletons. Looked up from germline, CDR1 is SNHLY and CDR2 is FYNNEI. J was trimmed by 4 bases and V by 10 bases; bases with no gene match: 9. CDR3 size: 14 residues. The origin of this receptor is a man in his fifties who received an inactivated influenza vaccine. The source was PBMCs from blood, collected approximately 5 days after vaccination. The rearrangement uses TRBV2 and TRBJ2-3; TRBD1 matches at 9 bases. The chain's CDR3 is CATLRDRAADTQYF. The CDR3 DNA is TGTGCCACACTCCGGGACAGGGCCGCAGATACGCAGTATTTT. Complete variable domain (other parts from reference TRBV2 and TRBJ2-3): EPEVTQTPSHQVTQMGQEVILRCVPISNHLYFYWYRQILGQKVEFLVSFYNNEISEKSEIFDDQFSVERPDGSNFTLKIRSTKLEDSAMYFCATLRDRAADTQYFGPGTRLTVL.